This T cell receptor (beta chain) was sequenced for a study of CD8 T cells in Susac syndrome. Blood CD8+ and CD4+ T cells underwent high-throughput TCR beta sequencing. Random hexamers served to reverse transcribe roughly 0.5 to 1 ug RNA. By means of immunoSEQ multiplex PCR, TCR beta CDR3 spanning 54 Vbeta and 13 Jbeta underwent amplification. A single record per CDR3 protein comes from TCRdb applying MiXCR to the immunoSEQ multiplex PCR reads. The sample carries around 69,000 distinct CDR3 sequences, just over 95% recorded once. Germline CDR1 is DFQATT and CDR2 is SNEGSKA (reference sequence). Trimming pared 6 bases from V and 4 bases from J, leaving 19 bases between. The CDR3 is 14 amino acids.

V gene TRBV20-1 combines with J gene TRBJ2-7; D ambiguous. The origin of this receptor is a human donor with multiple sclerosis. The source material was CD4+ T cells from PBMCs. The CDR3 DNA is TGCAGTGCCACCAGTACGGCCGCCACGTACGAGCAGTACTTC. Its translation: CSATSTAATYEQYF.